This note documents a single TCR beta chain sequence. This clonotype appeared a few times. Which antigen it targets is not known. Per-base quality was not reported, and no clone a single base away is much larger than it. The study was a case-control design nested within a healthcare worker cohort in London, UK, with weekly nasopharyngeal swab PCR tests and blood sampling. Healthcare workers were recruited between 23 and 31 March 2020, during the week of the UK lockdown, and were followed weekly for up to about 16 weeks. This record comes from a study of early T cells in non-severe SARS-CoV-2 infection (dated by TCRdb to about 2021). Notes on the research overall: Bulk RNA from unsorted whole blood was used for TCR sequencing, so alpha and beta chains could not be paired.

Libraries came from 5' RACE. The sequencer was a NextSeq 500. In the TCR library protocol, unique molecular identifiers were attached to individual cDNA molecules to correct for PCR bias and sequencing error. Both TCR alpha and beta chains were sequenced, and tight co-correlation was observed between alpha and beta sequence abundances in each sample. As for the authors' bioinformatics: Decombinator V4 was used to perform V gene, J gene and CDR3 annotation of TCR sequences. TCRs were defined as expanded if a significant change between any two time points was detected under a Poisson model with p below 0.0001. TCR abundances were normalised to the total number of TCRs sequenced per sample and were expressed as counts per million. VDJdb, accessed 1 November 2021, was searched for CMV, EBV and SARS-CoV-2 annotated TCRs, with TCRs annotated for multiple antigens excluded. TCRdb ran its own pipeline on the public reads, namely fastp trimming at Q25 and MiXCR clone calling, and kept in-frame beta chains. One record per CDR3 amino acid sequence lists the most common genes and DNA. The V and J calls follow TCRdb's processing rather than the paper's. The sample profile shows about 36,000 distinct CDR3 sequences; 6.8% of them were found once. About 22% of the sample is taken by the ten largest.

Points the paper makes about the study in general: VDJdb matching was skewed toward anti-spike CD8 responses and likely underestimated virus-specific expansions by missing private and CD4 specificities.

The specimen was whole blood, collected at baseline. The clonotype was recovered from an adult who was a healthcare worker with PCR-confirmed SARS-CoV-2 infection or an uninfected control (not recorded which).

The DNA reads as follows: TGTGCCAGCAGTGAAAACAGGGCGGACACTGAAGCTTTCTTT. It specifies CASSENRADTEAFF. The chain is encoded by TRBV6-1 joined to TRBJ1-1; 6 matching bases give a weak D call of TRBD1. The germline V gene yields MNHNS for CDR1 and SASEGT for CDR2. The CDR3 runs 14 residues from the cysteine to the phenylalanine. The read is trimmed to its CDR3 DNA, 42 bases read in frame from base 1. Trimming takes 2 bases from V and 3 bases from J, and the germline ends sit 10 bases apart.